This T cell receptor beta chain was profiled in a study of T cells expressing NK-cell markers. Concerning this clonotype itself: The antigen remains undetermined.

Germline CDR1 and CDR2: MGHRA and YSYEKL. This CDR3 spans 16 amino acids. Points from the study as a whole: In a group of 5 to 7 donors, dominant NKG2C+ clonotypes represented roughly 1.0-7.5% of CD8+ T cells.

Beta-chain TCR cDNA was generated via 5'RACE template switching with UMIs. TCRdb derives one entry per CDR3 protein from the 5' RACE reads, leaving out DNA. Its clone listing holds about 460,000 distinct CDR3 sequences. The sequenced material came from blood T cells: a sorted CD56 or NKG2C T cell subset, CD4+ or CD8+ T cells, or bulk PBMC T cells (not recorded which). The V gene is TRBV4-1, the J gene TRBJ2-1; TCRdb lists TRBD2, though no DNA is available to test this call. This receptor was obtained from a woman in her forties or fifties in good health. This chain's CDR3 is CASSQRRTSVTDEQFF.